These 28 T cell receptor beta chains were all obtained from the same sample, sequenced in a study of regulatory T cells in long-lasting Graves disease. According to the study, TCR beta libraries were built with iRepertoire HTBI primers and CDR3-region Arm-PCR. TCRdb itself ran the multiplex PCR reads through MiXCR, one entry per CDR3 protein. Among roughly 350,000 distinct CDR3 sequences listed, roughly 16% were seen once. The time point was: newly diagnosed GD, antithyroid drugs for less than 3 months. Following extraction of RNA from PBMCs, that RNA was used to make the TCR library. The same sample was also used in a study of T cells in Graves' hyperthyroidism and ophthalmopathy.

The material sequenced was peripheral blood mononuclear cells (PBMCs), taken at new diagnosis, from a patient treated with antithyroid drugs. These receptors were collected from a woman younger than 35 with Graves disease.

The table lists this clonotype with a few counts. The chain joins TRBV7-9 to TRBJ1-2; a possible D gene is TRBD1 (6 bases). CDR1 and CDR2 (germline): SEHNR, FQNEAQ (reference sequence). The CDR3 runs to 13 residues. Trimming pared 5 bases from V and 7 bases from J, leaving 14 bases between. The CDR3 DNA sequence: TGTGCCAGCAGCCTGCTGCAGGGGCGTGGCTACACCTTC. Translating it yields CASSLLQGRGYTF. The whole variable domain, filled in from reference TRBV7-9 and TRBJ1-2, reads DTGVSQNPRHKITKRGQNVTFRCDPISEHNRLYWYRQTLGQGPEFLTYFQNEAQLEKSRLLSDRFSAERPKGSFSTLEIQRTEQGDSAMYLCASSLLQGRGYTFGSGTRLTVV.

This clonotype was picked up many times. The chain links TRBV3-1 to TRBJ2-1; perhaps TRBD2 as D (5 bases). Trimming took 4 bases from V and 5 from J, leaving 15 bases between them. Germline V gene data show CDR1 as LGHDT and CDR2 as YNNKEL (reference sequence). The CDR3 sequence is 15 residues long. As DNA, the CDR3 is TGTGCCAGCAGCCGGGTGGGAGAAACCAACAATGAGCAGTTCTTC. Translating it yields CASSRVGETNNEQFF.

This clonotype was detected ten times or more. The chain links TRBV7-9 to TRBJ2-1, with 11 bases fitting TRBD2. CDR1 and CDR2 (germline): SEHNR, FQNEAQ (reference sequence). The J segment lost 8 bases and the V segment lost 3 bases, leaving 12 bases of the junction unmatched. This CDR3 is 17 amino acids long. The CDR3 reads CASSFGSLAGGRDEQFF. In DNA form, the CDR3 reads TGTGCCAGCAGCTTCGGTTCCCTAGCGGGAGGTCGGGATGAGCAGTTCTTC.

In this sample, this clonotype turned up many times. The chain has TRBV7-8 and TRBJ1-3; D remains ambiguous. Germline loops: CDR1 SGHVS, CDR2 FQNEAQ. CDR3 length: 14 residues. V gave up 5 bases and J gave up 0 bases, with 8 bases separating them. The CDR3 nucleotides are TGTGCCAGCAGCCCCCTCGTCTCTGGAAACACCATATATTTT. It specifies CASSPLVSGNTIYF.

The chain is built from TRBV15 and TRBJ1-4; D gene uncertain. Trimming took off 1 base at V and 0 bases at J, with 6 bases between the two ends. The length of the CDR3 is 15 residues. CDR1 LNHNV and CDR2 YYDKDF come from the germline V gene (reference sequence). The CDR3 DNA reads as TGTGCCACCAGCAGAGGGGTCCCAACTAATGAAAAACTGTTTTTT. It translates to CATSRGVPTNEKLFF.

This clonotype was seen ten or more times. The DNA of the CDR3 is TGCGCCAGCAGTGAGCCTGGGGGGTGGAACACTGAAGCTTTCTTT. Protein product: CASSEPGGWNTEAFF. V and J are TRBV10-2 and TRBJ1-1, with D perhaps TRBD1 (5 bases). Germline lookup yields CDR1 WSHSY and CDR2 SAAADI. The V end lost 2 bases, the J end lost 1 base, and 11 bases lay between the germline ends. CDR3 size: 15 residues.

V is TRBV18 and J is TRBJ1-1; no definite D call. V lost 0 bases to trimming and J lost 1 base, with 6 bases between them. This CDR3 is built from 14 residues. CDR1 is KGHSH and CDR2 is LQKENI in the germline V gene. The CDR3 coding sequence is TGTGCCAGCTCACCACCAAGCCAGAACACTGAAGCTTTCTTT. This encodes CASSPPSQNTEAFF.

There are many counts of this clonotype. The rearrangement links TRBV12-3 or TRBV12-4 to TRBJ2-1, with TRBD1 identical over 7 bases. There are 15 residues in the CDR3. Trimming removed 4 bases from V and 2 bases from J; junction bases left unmatched: 5. As DNA, the CDR3 is TGTGCCAGCAGTTCCCCACAGGGGCCCTACAATGAGCAGTTCTTC. Translated, it gives CASSSPQGPYNEQFF.

With regard to this clonotype: With only one base between it and a far larger clone, this is likely a read error. This chain connects TRBV7-2 to TRBJ2-7; 8 positions match TRBD1. Germline V lookup: CDR1 SGHTA, CDR2 FQGNSA. The trim removed 5 bases at V and 7 bases at J, leaving 10 bases unmatched. The length of the CDR3 is 14 residues. CDR3 amino acids: CASSPRQGRNEQYF. The CDR3 nucleotides are TGTGCCAGCAGCCCTCGACAGGGGCGGAATGAGCAGTACTTC.

The chain employs TRBV7-3 and TRBJ1-1, with D perhaps matching TRBD1 (5 bases). The CDR3 covers 14 residues. The V end was cut by 2 bases, the J end by 5 bases, with 12 bases between. Germline V gene lookup returns CDR1 SGHTA and CDR2 FQGTGA. The DNA for the CDR3 is TGTGCCAGCAGCTTAGATACAGGCTGGACTGAAGCTTTCTTT. Amino acid sequence: CASSLDTGWTEAFF.

The sample holds many counts of this clonotype. The CDR3 region has the DNA TGCGCCAGCGAGGCCACTGGTATCCTCACAGATACGCAGTATTTT. This gives the protein CASEATGILTDTQYF. This sequence joins TRBV5-1 and TRBJ2-3; D ambiguous. Germline assignment: CDR1 SGHRS and CDR2 YFSETQ. The CDR3 sequence is 15 residues long. V lost 7 bases and J lost 2, with 17 bases in between. Using reference TRBV5-1 and TRBJ2-3 for the parts outside the CDR3, the full variable domain is KAGVTQTPRYLIKTRGQQVTLSCSPISGHRSVSWYQQTPGQGLQFLFEYFSETQRNKGNFPGRFSGRQFSNSRSEMNVSTLELGDSALYLCASEATGILTDTQYFGPGTRLTVL.

The chain links TRBV15 to TRBJ2-3; tentative D call: TRBD1 (6 bases). Germline V gene sequence: CDR1 LNHNV, CDR2 YYDKDF (reference sequence). Trimming shortened V by 3 bases and J by 1 base, and 11 bases separated the two germline ends. CDR3 length equals 15 residues. CDR3 loop: CATSRTDSRTDTQYF. The CDR3 DNA follows: TGTGCCACCAGCAGGACGGACAGCCGCACAGATACGCAGTATTTT.

This clonotype was detected many times. V is TRBV6-1 and J is TRBJ2-1, with 13 bases identical to TRBD2. Germline V gene sequence: CDR1 MNHNS, CDR2 SASEGT. CDR3 length: 17 amino acids. Trimming cost V 6 bases and J 5 bases; bases outside gene matches: 10. In nucleotides, the CDR3 is TGTGCCAGCAGCACACGGACTAGCGGGAGCATCCACAATGAGCAGTTCTTC. Protein sequence: CASSTRTSGSIHNEQFF.

On this clonotype itself: A far larger clone is one base from this, pointing to a likely read error. The chain uses TRBV13 and TRBJ2-1, with D maybe TRBD2 (6 bases). The V gene lost 6 bases and the J gene lost 10 bases, with 22 bases spanning the gap. CDR3 length: 15 amino acids. The germline gives CDR1 PRHDT, CDR2 FYEKMQ (reference sequence). The CDR3 spells CASRDGTGSSYEQFF. CDR3 in DNA: TGTGCCAGCAGGGACGGGACCGGGAGCTCCTACGAGCAGTTCTTC.

This clonotype was detected ten times or more. This chain links TRBV3-1 with TRBJ1-1; D is uncertain. Trimming removed 0 bases from V and 1 base from J, with 3 bases in between. Germline V lookup: CDR1 LGHDT, CDR2 YNNKEL (reference sequence). The CDR3 consists of 13 residues. The CDR3 DNA reads TGTGCCAGCAGCCAAGATTGGAACACTGAAGCTTTCTTT. This translates into CASSQDWNTEAFF.

The chain couples TRBV20-1 to TRBJ2-1; TRBD2 aligns across 7 bases. CDR1 and CDR2 from the germline V gene are DFQATT and SNEGSKA (reference sequence). V was clipped by 0 bases and J by 3 bases; unmatched bases: 8. The CDR3 is made up of 16 amino acids. The CDR3 DNA sequence: TGCAGTGCTAGAGATCTTTGGGGGGGGGGCTACAATGAGCAGTTCTTC. Translating it yields CSARDLWGGGYNEQFF.

The CDR3 region is CASRYTTYGYTF. CDR3 coding DNA: TGTGCCAGCAGGTATACAACCTATGGCTACACCTTC. This chain joins TRBV2 and TRBJ1-2, with D uncertain. Trimming took 6 bases from V and 4 from J, leaving 9 bases between them. Germline CDR1 and CDR2: SNHLY and FYNNEI. This CDR3 is 12 amino acids long.

At least ten counts were recorded for this clonotype. The V call is TRBV2, the J call TRBJ2-3; TRBD2 matches 7 bases. After removal of 8 bases from V and 2 bases from J, the junction contained 7 bases not matched to a gene. Germline CDR1 and CDR2: SNHLY and FYNNEI. This CDR3 has 14 amino acids. The CDR3 DNA sequence: TGTGCCAGCTCGGGGCGGGGGAACACAGATACGCAGTATTTT. Residues: CASSGRGNTDTQYF.

V gene TRBV5-8 combines with J gene TRBJ2-7, with 9 bases that match TRBD1. Germline V gene data show CDR1 as SGHTS and CDR2 as YDEGEE. CDR3 size: 15 residues. The junction had 9 bases not matched to a gene; V was cut back by 4 bases and J by 4 bases. The CDR3 reads CASSQTGTGIYEQYF. The CDR3 DNA follows: TGTGCCAGCAGCCAAACCGGGACAGGGATTTACGAGCAGTACTTC.

This rearrangement joins TRBV29-1 to TRBJ2-5; no reliable D call. The germline CDR1 and CDR2 sequences are SQVTM and ANQGSEA. V was clipped by 7 bases and J by 7 bases, with 13 bases between them. The CDR3 runs to 11 residues. The CDR3 is CSARTKGTQYF. CDR3 DNA sequence: TGCAGCGCTAGAACGAAAGGGACCCAGTACTTC.

Many counts were recorded for this clonotype. The rearrangement links TRBV2 to TRBJ2-6, with 9 bases identical to TRBD1. Germline CDR1 SNHLY, CDR2 FYNNEI. V was pared by 7 bases and J by 0 bases, with 10 bases of the junction left unmatched. The CDR3 has 18 amino acids. CDR3 in DNA: TGTGCCAGCAACGGACGGGACAGGGACTACTCTGGGGCCAACGTCCTGACTTTC. It codes for CASNGRDRDYSGANVLTF.

The genes are TRBV4-2 and TRBJ2-2; the D gene is possibly TRBD2 (5 bases). Germline V CDR1 and CDR2: LGHNA, YNFKEQ. V was pared by 4 bases and J by 6 bases, with 9 bases between. This CDR3 region has 13 residues. CDR3 sequence (DNA): TGTGCCAGCAGCCGTAGGACTCCCGGGGAGCTGTTTTTT. Its protein is CASSRRTPGELFF.

This clonotype was counted at least ten times. The genes are TRBV5-1 and TRBJ1-1, with D possibly being TRBD1 (5 bases). The CDR3 covers 13 residues. V was cut by 7 bases and J by 2 bases, with 12 bases left in between. CDR1 and CDR2 from the germline V gene are SGHRS and YFSETQ. The CDR3 region has the DNA TGCGCCAGCGGGAGGGACCAAAACACTGAAGCTTTCTTT. Protein product: CASGRDQNTEAFF.

A note on this clonotype: At one boundary the junction diverges from the germline segment, which might be a read error. The chain recombines TRBV2 with TRBJ2-3; D not certain. The CDR3 is 13 residues long. Per germline, CDR1 SNHLY and CDR2 FYNNEI. CDR3 loop: CASSAYITDTQYF. The DNA of the CDR3 is TGTGCCAGCAGTGCCTACATCACAGATACTCAGTATTTT.

Ten or more counts support this clonotype. The chain carries TRBV30 and TRBJ2-1, with TRBD2 matching over 8 bases. J gave up 2 bases and V 3 bases, and 3 bases lay outside the gene matches. The CDR3 extends over 14 amino acids. The germline V gene has CDR1 GTSNPN and CDR2 SVGIG (reference sequence). CDR3: CAWSSGGAYNEQFF. As DNA, the CDR3 is TGTGCCTGGAGCTCGGGGGGGGCCTACAATGAGCAGTTCTTC.

This clonotype showed up just once. Being one base from a much bigger clone, this may be a read error. V and J are TRBV6-9 and TRBJ1-1; tentative D call: TRBD1 (6 bases). This CDR3 has 15 residues. From germline, CDR1 is MNHGY and CDR2 SVAAGI. The CDR3 DNA reads TGTACCAGCACTCCATTGTCGGGGACAAGGTCTGAAGCTTTCTTT. It translates to CTSTPLSGTRSEAFF.

In this sample, this clonotype turned up a few times. The V gene is TRBV7-2, the J gene TRBJ2-3; no firm D call. Germline CDR1 is SGHTA and CDR2 is FQGNSA. Trimming stripped 5 bases from V and 6 bases from J, with 12 bases between. The CDR3 is 13 amino acids. The CDR3, as DNA: TGTGCCAGCAGCCCCAGCACACGGGATACGCAGTATTTT. As protein: CASSPSTRDTQYF.

The chain is built from TRBV14 and TRBJ2-7, with D uncertain. This CDR3 contains 12 residues. Between the trimmed V and J ends, which lost 3 bases and 3 bases, there was a span of 6 bases. Germline CDR1 SGHDN, CDR2 FVKESK. The CDR3 reads CASSQRVYEQYF. For the CDR3, the DNA is TGTGCCAGCAGCCAGAGAGTCTACGAGCAGTACTTC.